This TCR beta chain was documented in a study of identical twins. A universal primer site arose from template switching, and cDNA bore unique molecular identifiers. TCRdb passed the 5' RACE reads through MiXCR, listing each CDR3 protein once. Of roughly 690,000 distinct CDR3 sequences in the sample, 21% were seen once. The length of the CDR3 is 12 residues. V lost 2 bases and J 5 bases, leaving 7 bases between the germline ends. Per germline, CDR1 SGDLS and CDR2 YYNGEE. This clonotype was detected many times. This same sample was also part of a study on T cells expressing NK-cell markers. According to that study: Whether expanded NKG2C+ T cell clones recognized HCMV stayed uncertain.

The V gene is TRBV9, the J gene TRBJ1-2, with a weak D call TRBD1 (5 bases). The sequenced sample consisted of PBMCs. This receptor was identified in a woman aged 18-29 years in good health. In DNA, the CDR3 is TGTGCCAGCAGCGTCGGGACTTATGGCTACACCTTC. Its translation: CASSVGTYGYTF.